This is a list of T cell receptor beta chains from one sample in a study of cytomegalovirus exposure and HLA in healthy donors. The table came from immunoSEQ multiplex PCR; TCRdb's copy has only in-frame clones and leaves some out. The sample shows about 160,000 clones, about 76% of them seen only once. The sample comprised PBMCs. The source is a female donor in good health and CMV-seronegative. Each CDR3 is given with its conserved first and last residue. A D gene is named only where the DNA matches it firmly. Only some rows state a clone size, as once, few, many or a class for expanded clones.

d_gene	v_gene	j_gene	abundance	CDR3nt	CDR3aa
-	TRBV5-1	TRBJ1-1	few	TGCGCCAGCTGTTGGACGGAGGGCACTGAAGCTTTCTTT	CASCWTEGTEAFF
-	TRBV14	TRBJ2-5	-	TGTGCCAGCAGCCAAGATTGGGGGGTTCCCCAAGAGACCCAGTACTTC	CASSQDWGVPQETQYF
-	TRBV9	TRBJ1-2	-	TGTGCCAGCAGCGTAGATAGGTCCGGGGGCTATGGCTACACCTTC	CASSVDRSGGYGYTF
TRBD2	TRBV2	TRBJ2-1	-	TGTGCCAGCAGTCTAGCGGGAGTTTCCTACAATGAGCAGTTCTTC	CASSLAGVSYNEQFF
TRBD2	TRBV7-9	TRBJ2-1	-	TGTGCCAGCAGCCCTAGCGGTAGCTCCTACAATGAGCAGTTCTTC	CASSPSGSSYNEQFF
TRBD1	TRBV7-6	TRBJ2-7	-	TGTGCCAGCAGCTTAGACAGGGGGCCTTCCTACGAGCAGTACTTC	CASSLDRGPSYEQYF
-	TRBV18	TRBJ1-2	-	TGTGCCAGCTCACCATCCGGCGGACAGTATGGCTACACCTTC	CASSPSGGQYGYTF
TRBD2	TRBV9	TRBJ2-1	-	TGTGCCAGCACCGTTAGCGGGTCCTACAATGAGCAGTTCTTC	CASTVSGSYNEQFF
-	TRBV2	TRBJ2-7	-	TGTGCCAGCACTGGGGGGATCCATTTTTCTTACGAGCAGTACTTC	CASTGGIHFSYEQYF
TRBD1	TRBV5-4	TRBJ2-7	-	TGTGCCAGCAGCTTGGAGGGGACAGGGCCTGAGCAGTACTTC	CASSLEGTGPEQYF
-	TRBV5-3	TRBJ1-6	-	TGTGCCAGAAGTCAAGACAGCCCCATTAATAATTCACCCCTCCACTTT	CARSQDSPINNSPLHF
-	TRBV18	TRBJ1-1	once	TGTGCCAGCTCACCCGGAGTCACTGAAGCTTTCTTT	CASSPGVTEAFF
-	TRBV4-2	TRBJ1-2	-	TGTGCCAGCAGCCAAGATCACGGGGATGGCTACACCTTC	CASSQDHGDGYTF
-	TRBV15	TRBJ2-7	few	TGTGCCACCAGCACCCCCGGGATATCCTACGAGCAGTACTTC	CATSTPGISYEQYF
-	TRBV7-2	TRBJ1-1	few	TGTGCCAGCAGCTTAGGCCTGGGGAGTAGTGAAGCTTTCTTT	CASSLGLGSSEAFF
-	TRBV29-1	TRBJ1-2	few	TGCAGCGTTGAAGACCGTAACTATGGCTACACCTTC	CSVEDRNYGYTF
-	TRBV5-1	TRBJ1-2	-	TGCGCCAGCAAGCTTCGGGGGGAGCCTAACTATGGCTACACCTTC	CASKLRGEPNYGYTF
-	TRBV15	TRBJ1-5	-	TGTGCCACCAGCAGGGAGCGGTATAGCAATCAGCCCCAGCATTTT	CATSRERYSNQPQHF
-	TRBV28	TRBJ1-4	-	TGTGCCAGCAGCCCCCCGGGGGGCGTACGTGAAAAACTGTTTTTT	CASSPPGGVREKLFF
TRBD2	TRBV18	TRBJ2-5	-	TGTGCCAGCTCACCCGGTCCGGGGGGAGAGACCCAGTACTTC	CASSPGPGGETQYF
TRBD1	TRBV30	TRBJ1-2	-	TGTGCCTGGAGTCCGGGACAGGGCGGCTATGGCTACACCTTC	CAWSPGQGGYGYTF
-	TRBV27	TRBJ2-1	-	TGTGCCAGCAGAAGTTCCGCCAGGTCCTACAATGAGCAGTTCTTC	CASRSSARSYNEQFF